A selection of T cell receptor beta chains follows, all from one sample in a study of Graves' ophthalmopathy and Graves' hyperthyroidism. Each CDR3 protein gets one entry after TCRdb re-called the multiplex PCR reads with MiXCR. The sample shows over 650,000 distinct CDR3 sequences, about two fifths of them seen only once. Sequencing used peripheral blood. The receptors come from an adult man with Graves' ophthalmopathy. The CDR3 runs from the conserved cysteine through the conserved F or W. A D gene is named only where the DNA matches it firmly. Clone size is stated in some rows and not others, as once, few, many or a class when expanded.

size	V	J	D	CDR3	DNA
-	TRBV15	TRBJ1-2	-	CATSSPWTVYGYTF	TGTGCCACCAGCAGCCCTTGGACAGTCTATGGCTACACCTTC
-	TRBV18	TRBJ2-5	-	CASAPQGETQYF	TGTGCCAGCGCTCCTCAGGGAGAGACCCAGTACTTC
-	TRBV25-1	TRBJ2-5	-	CASSAHRMREETQYF	TGTGCCAGCAGTGCTCACAGGATGCGAGAGGAGACCCAGTACTTC
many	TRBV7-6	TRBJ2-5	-	CASSFGPRNRLQETQYF	TGTGCCAGCAGCTTCGGGCCTCGCAACAGACTCCAAGAGACCCAGTACTTC
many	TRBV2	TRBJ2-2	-	CASSRVGELFF	TGTGCCAGCAGTCGGGTAGGGGAGCTGTTTTTT
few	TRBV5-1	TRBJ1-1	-	CASSLGGPDVRTEAFF	TGCGCCAGCAGCTTGGGGGGACCCGACGTGCGGACTGAAGCTTTCTTT
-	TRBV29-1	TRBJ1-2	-	CSVPQGYGYTF	TGCAGCGTTCCACAGGGTTATGGCTACACCTTC
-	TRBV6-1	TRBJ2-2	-	CASTEGTGNTGELFF	TGTGCCAGCACCGAGGGGACTGGAAACACCGGGGAGCTGTTTTTT
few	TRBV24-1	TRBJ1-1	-	CAPLARAEAFF	TGTGCTCCCCTAGCGCGCGCTGAAGCTTTCTTT
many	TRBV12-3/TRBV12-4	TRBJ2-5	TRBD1	CASRDRDSKETQYF	TGTGCCAGCAGAGACCGGGACAGCAAAGAGACCCAGTACTTC
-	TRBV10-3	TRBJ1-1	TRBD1	CAISGTGGVWTEAFF	TGTGCCATCAGTGGGACAGGGGGCGTGTGGACTGAAGCTTTCTTT
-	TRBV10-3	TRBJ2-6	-	CASSQVPAGANVLTF	TGTGCCAGCAGCCAAGTTCCCGCCGGGGCCAACGTCCTGACTTTC
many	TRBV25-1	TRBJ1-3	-	CASSGARGFSSGNTIYF	TGTGCCAGCAGTGGTGCCAGAGGCTTTAGCTCTGGAAACACCATATATTTT
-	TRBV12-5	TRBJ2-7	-	CASGLGQRGDEQYF	TGTGCTAGTGGTTTGGGCCAGCGCGGTGACGAGCAGTACTTC
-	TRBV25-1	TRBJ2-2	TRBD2	CASSAPTSGRTTGELFF	TGTGCCAGCAGTGCCCCCACTAGCGGGAGGACCACCGGGGAGCTGTTTTTT
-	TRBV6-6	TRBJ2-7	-	CASRGDTSSYEQYF	TGTGCCAGCAGAGGGGACACCAGTTCCTACGAGCAGTACTTC
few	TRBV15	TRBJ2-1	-	CATSRDWRNEQFF	TGTGCCACCAGCAGAGATTGGCGCAACGAGCAGTTCTTC
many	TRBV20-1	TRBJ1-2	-	CSAPRGIDGYTF	TGCAGTGCTCCTCGGGGTATCGACGGCTACACCTTC
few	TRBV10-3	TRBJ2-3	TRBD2	CAISESGGDPDTQYF	TGTGCCATCAGTGAGTCGGGAGGGGACCCAGATACGCAGTATTTT
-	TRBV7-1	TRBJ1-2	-	CASRSHYGYTF	TGTGCCAGCAGGTCTCACTATGGCTACACCTTC
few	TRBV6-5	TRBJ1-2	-	CASSYERQGHGYTF	TGTGCCAGCAGTTACGAGAGGCAGGGCCATGGCTACACCTTC
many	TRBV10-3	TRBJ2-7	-	CAISTGTSAYEQYF	TGTGCCATCAGTACAGGAACATCGGCTTACGAGCAGTACTTC
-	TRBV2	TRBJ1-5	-	CASSYPPGSQPQHF	TGTGCCAGCAGTTACCCCCCCGGATCACAGCCCCAGCATTTT